This TCR beta chain was captured by sequencing in a study of cytomegalovirus exposure and HLA in healthy donors. This clone was detected once. Libraries were prepared by immunoSEQ multiplex PCR; TCRdb keeps only in-frame clonotypes and omits some of them. The table shows around 130,000 clones, with under 90% occurring only once. Germline assignment: CDR1 MNHEY and CDR2 SVGAGI. After removal of 8 bases from V and 6 bases from J, the junction contained 9 bases not matched to a gene. The CDR3 is made up of 14 amino acids. The gene calls are TRBV6-5 and TRBJ1-2; 10 nucleotides match TRBD1. The clonotype comes from a young man in good health and CMV-seronegative. Source material: PBMCs. CDR3 sequence reads: CASGPRTGGDGYTF. The CDR3 DNA is TGTGCCAGCGGACCCCGGACAGGGGGAGATGGCTACACCTTC.